This TCR beta chain was profiled in a study of T cell responses to AZD1222 COVID-19 vaccine. Notes on the study in general: Seropositive status at baseline applied to only a handful of AZD1222 recipients. The span of vaccine-associated CD4 TCRs extended across spike, with dominance at 160-218 and 743-854.

Assay: immunoSEQ multiplex PCR; the TCRdb copy retains only in-frame clones and omits some. The sample records about 120,000 clones, under 90% being singletons. V lost 3 bases and J 7 bases, leaving 7 bases between the germline ends. The CDR3 is 12 residues long. The table lists this clone with many counts. Its antigen is undetermined. The sample here was peripheral blood, taken on day 0 of AZD1222 vaccination. The receptor was derived from an adult in good health. The chain uses TRBV12-3 or TRBV12-4 and TRBJ1-5; a possible D gene is TRBD1 (5 bases). The CDR3 reads CASSFGGQPQHF. The CDR3 nucleotides read TGTGCCAGCAGTTTCGGGGGACAGCCCCAGCATTTT.